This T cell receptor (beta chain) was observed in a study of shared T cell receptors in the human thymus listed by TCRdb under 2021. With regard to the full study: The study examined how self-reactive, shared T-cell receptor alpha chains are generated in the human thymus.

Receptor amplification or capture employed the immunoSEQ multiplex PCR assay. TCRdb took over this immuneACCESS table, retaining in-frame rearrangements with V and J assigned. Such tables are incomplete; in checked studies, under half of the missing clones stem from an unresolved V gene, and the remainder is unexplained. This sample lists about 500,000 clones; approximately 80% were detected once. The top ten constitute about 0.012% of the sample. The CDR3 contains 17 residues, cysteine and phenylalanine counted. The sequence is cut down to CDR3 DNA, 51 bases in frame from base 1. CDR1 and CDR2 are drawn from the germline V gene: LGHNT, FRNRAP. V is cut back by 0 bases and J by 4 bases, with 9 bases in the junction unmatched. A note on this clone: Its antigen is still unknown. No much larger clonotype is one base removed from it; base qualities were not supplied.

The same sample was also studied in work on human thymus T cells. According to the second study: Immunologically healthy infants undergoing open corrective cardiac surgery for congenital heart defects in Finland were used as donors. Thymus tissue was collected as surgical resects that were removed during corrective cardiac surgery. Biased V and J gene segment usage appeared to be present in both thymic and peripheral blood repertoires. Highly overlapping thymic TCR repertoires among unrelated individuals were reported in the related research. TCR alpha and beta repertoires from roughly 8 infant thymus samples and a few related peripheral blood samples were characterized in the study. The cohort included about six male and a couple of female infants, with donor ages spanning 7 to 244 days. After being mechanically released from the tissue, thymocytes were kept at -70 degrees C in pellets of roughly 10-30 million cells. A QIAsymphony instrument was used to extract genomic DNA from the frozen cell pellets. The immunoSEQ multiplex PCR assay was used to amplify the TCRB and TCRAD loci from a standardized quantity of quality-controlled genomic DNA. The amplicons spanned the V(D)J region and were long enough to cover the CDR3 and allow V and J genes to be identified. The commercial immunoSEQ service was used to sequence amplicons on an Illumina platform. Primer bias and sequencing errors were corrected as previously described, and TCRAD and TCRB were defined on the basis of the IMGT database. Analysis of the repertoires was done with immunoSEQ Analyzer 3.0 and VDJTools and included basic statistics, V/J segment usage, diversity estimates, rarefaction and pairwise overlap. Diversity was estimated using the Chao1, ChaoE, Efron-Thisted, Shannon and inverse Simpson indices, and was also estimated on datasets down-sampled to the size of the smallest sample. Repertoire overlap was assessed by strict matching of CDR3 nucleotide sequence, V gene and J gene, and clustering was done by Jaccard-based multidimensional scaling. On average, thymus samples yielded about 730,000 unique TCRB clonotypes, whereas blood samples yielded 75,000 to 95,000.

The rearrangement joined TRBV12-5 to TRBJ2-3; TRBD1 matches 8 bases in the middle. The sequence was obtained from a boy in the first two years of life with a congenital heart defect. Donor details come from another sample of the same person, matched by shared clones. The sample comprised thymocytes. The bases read TGTGCTAGTGGTTTGGTACTACTAGACAGGGGCCCAGATACGCAGTATTTT. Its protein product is CASGLVLLDRGPDTQYF.